The 18 T cell receptor beta chains in this list originate from one sample, sequenced in a study of blood T cell repertoires in COVID-19. Sequencing was performed with immunoSEQ multiplex PCR; in TCRdb, only in-frame clones are kept and a portion is missing. The repertoire holds 200,000 to 250,000 clones, with roughly 84% as singletons. What was sequenced was PBMCs or T cells enriched from blood (not recorded which). The receptor set was obtained from a woman aged 40 to 50 who had recovered from COVID-19.

This chain links TRBV6-1 with TRBJ1-2, with 7 bases lining up with TRBD1. Losses at the gene ends were 0 bases for V and 3 bases for J; bases not matched to a gene: 4. The CDR3 totals 15 residues. Germline V gene lookup returns CDR1 MNHNS and CDR2 SASEGT. The CDR3 DNA is TGTGCCAGCAGTGAAGCGCCGACAGGGTACTATGGCTACACCTTC. Residues: CASSEAPTGYYGYTF.

This CDR3 reads CASSLFPAGGPEKLFF. In nucleotides, the CDR3 is TGTGCCAGCAGTTTATTTCCTGCGGGGGGCCCAGAAAAACTGTTTTTT. The chain combines TRBV28 with TRBJ1-4, with D possibly matching TRBD1 (6 bases). The germline V gene encodes CDR1 MDHEN and CDR2 SYDVKM. This CDR3 comprises 16 residues. V was shortened by 1 base and J by 8 bases, with 17 bases between the two germline ends.

The V call is TRBV6-5, the J call TRBJ1-1; 8 bases match TRBD1. The CDR3 length is 13 residues. Germline-derived CDR1 and CDR2 are MNHEY and SVGAGI. The CDR3, as DNA: TGTGTACACAACCGAGACAGGGGTTCTGAAGCTTTCTTT. Protein sequence: CVHNRDRGSEAFF.

V gene TRBV27 combines with J gene TRBJ2-1, with 7 positions matching TRBD2. V was clipped by 6 bases and J by 4 bases; unmatched bases: 6. The germline V gene encodes CDR1 MNHEY and CDR2 SMNVEV (reference sequence). This CDR3 contains 14 residues. DNA of the CDR3: TGTGCCAGCAGCATTAGCGGGTATTACAATGAGCAGTTCTTC. Amino acids: CASSISGYYNEQFF.

The chain joins TRBV29-1 to TRBJ2-1; TRBD1 matches at 9 bases. CDR1 and CDR2 from the germline V gene are SQVTM and ANQGSEA. The trim removed 6 bases at V and 11 bases at J, leaving 14 bases unmatched. The CDR3 length is 14 residues. The CDR3 nucleotides are TGCAGCGTCGAAACCGGGACAGGGTTTCTGAAGCAGTTCTTC. It specifies CSVETGTGFLKQFF.

The chain carries TRBV27 and TRBJ1-2, with D possibly matching TRBD1 (6 bases). Per germline, CDR1 MNHEY and CDR2 SMNVEV (reference sequence). The V and J ends lost 6 bases and 1 base respectively, with 15 bases between them. The CDR3 runs to 15 residues. The CDR3 sequence is CASRPRGGGNYGYTF. DNA for the CDR3: TGTGCCAGCAGACCCAGGGGCGGCGGTAACTATGGCTACACCTTC.

A single count supports this clone. This sequence joins TRBV19 and TRBJ2-5; TRBD2 matches at 10 bases. The V and J ends lost 5 bases and 4 bases, in that order; junction bases with no gene match: 7. This CDR3 has 15 amino acids. Germline lookup yields CDR1 LNHDA and CDR2 SQIVND (reference sequence). CDR3 sequence reads: CASSELAGVGETQYF. CDR3 sequence (DNA): TGTGCCAGTAGTGAGCTAGCGGGAGTGGGAGAGACCCAGTACTTC.

The rearrangement uses TRBV2 and TRBJ1-1; D is undetermined. V gave up 5 bases and J gave up 2 bases, with 9 bases separating them. The germline gives CDR1 SNHLY, CDR2 FYNNEI. The CDR3 totals 13 residues. CDR3 in DNA: TGTGCCAGCAGTTCGGAGTTCAACACTGAAGCTTTCTTT. It encodes CASSSEFNTEAFF.

The rearrangement joins TRBV3-1 (or the pseudogene TRBV3-2) to TRBJ1-3; maybe TRBD1 (5 bases). Trimming removed 4 bases from V and 2 bases from J, with 15 bases in between. Germline CDR1 LGHDT, CDR2 YNNKEL (reference sequence). There are 16 residues in the CDR3. CDR3 in DNA: TGTGCCAGCAGCCCCCCGGGGGGAGACCCTGGAAACACCATATATTTT. This translates into CASSPPGGDPGNTIYF.

The chain is built from TRBV18 and TRBJ2-7; 8 positions agree with TRBD1. The CDR3 is 12 residues long. Unmatched junction bases numbered 5, after V lost 6 bases and J lost 7 bases. Germline assignment: CDR1 KGHSH and CDR2 LQKENI. CDR3 DNA sequence: TGTGCCAGCTCCCAGGACAGGGCAGAGCAGTACGTC. It yields the protein CASSQDRAEQYV.

This clone was picked up a small number of times. The chain employs TRBV10-3 and TRBJ1-2, with TRBD1 matching 8 bases. V shed 2 bases, J shed 3 bases, and the junction held 2 bases outside the gene matches. The CDR3 is 14 residues long. Per the germline V gene, CDR1 is ENHRY and CDR2 is SYGVKD. DNA for the CDR3: TGTGCCATCAGTGAGGGCAGGGGGCACTATGGCTACACCTTC. This gives the protein CAISEGRGHYGYTF.

V gene TRBV5-1 combines with J gene TRBJ2-1; 10 bases agree with TRBD2. Per the germline V gene, CDR1 is SGHRS and CDR2 is YFSETQ. The CDR3 covers 15 residues. After removal of 3 bases from V and 3 bases from J, the junction contained 3 bases not matched to a gene. The DNA of the CDR3 is TGCGCCAGCAGCTACGGACTAGCGGACTACAATGAGCAGTTCTTC. As protein: CASSYGLADYNEQFF.

The chain couples TRBV6-2 or TRBV6-3 to TRBJ2-7, with 7 bases that match TRBD2. The CDR3 extends over 16 amino acids. With V trimmed by 5 bases and J by 7 bases, 17 bases remained unmatched. CDR1 MNHEY and CDR2 SVGEGT come from the germline V gene. The CDR3 loop reads CASSHPQASGPGEQYV. CDR3 sequence (DNA): TGTGCCAGCAGTCACCCTCAGGCTAGCGGCCCGGGGGAGCAGTACGTC.

The table lists this clone with a few counts. The V and J genes are TRBV30 and TRBJ1-2; 8 nucleotides line up with TRBD1. Losses at the gene ends were 1 base for V and 7 bases for J; bases not matched to a gene: 11. The CDR3 extends over 15 amino acids. In germline, CDR1 is GTSNPN, CDR2 SVGIG (reference sequence). The CDR3 bases are TGTGCCTGGAGTGCTAGGACAGGGAAGAGGGGTGGCTACACCTTC. This encodes CAWSARTGKRGGYTF.

The V and J genes are TRBV5-6 and TRBJ2-5, with 9 bases identical to TRBD2. J lost 4 bases, V lost 4 bases, and 5 bases had no gene match. CDR3 length: 14 residues. Germline values: CDR1 SGHDT, CDR2 YYEEEE. The CDR3 DNA is TGTGCCAGCAGCGGCGGGGGGGCCAGAGAGACCCAGTACTTC. This codes for CASSGGGARETQYF.

This clone was observed a few times. The gene calls are TRBV6-1 and TRBJ1-2; TRBD1 matches at 9 bases. The CDR3 contains 15 residues. J was trimmed by 3 bases and V by 1 base; bases with no gene match: 3. Looked up from germline, CDR1 is MNHNS and CDR2 is SASEGT. CDR3 protein: CASSEEGTGYYGYTF. CDR3 sequence (DNA): TGTGCCAGCAGTGAAGAAGGGACAGGGTACTATGGCTACACCTTC.

J is TRBJ1-2 and V is TRBV28; 7 bases fit TRBD1. Unmatched junction bases numbered 4, after V lost 6 bases and J lost 3 bases. Germline V lookup: CDR1 MDHEN, CDR2 SYDVKM. This CDR3 comprises 13 residues. The CDR3: CASRPGGDYGYTF. In nucleotides, the CDR3 is TGTGCCAGCAGGCCAGGGGGTGACTATGGCTACACCTTC.

CDR3 in DNA: TGTGCCAGCTCACCAACAGGGGGAACAGGCAATCAGCCCCAGCATTTT. This codes for CASSPTGGTGNQPQHF. The chain links TRBV18 to TRBJ1-5, with 8 nucleotides matching TRBD1. Trimming cost V 2 bases and J 2 bases; bases outside gene matches: 5. The germline CDR1 and CDR2 sequences are KGHSH and LQKENI. The CDR3 consists of 16 residues.